The 5 T cell receptor beta chains below all came from one sample that was sequenced in a study of T-cell memory formation after mild COVID-19. TCRdb re-called the 5' RACE reads through MiXCR, storing one row per CDR3 protein. The sample lists roughly 310,000 distinct CDR3 sequences; about 16% were seen once. Sequenced: PBMCs or a T cell subset sorted from them (not recorded which). The receptor set was obtained from a man aged 18 to 29 who had mild COVID-19 (a few samples of this study predate the infection). Cell type and time point are not known.

This clonotype was recorded at least ten times. The rearrangement links TRBV5-1 to TRBJ2-3; 8 nucleotides agree with TRBD2. J gave up 1 base and V 1 base, and 2 bases lay outside the gene matches. Looked up from germline, CDR1 is SGHRS and CDR2 is YFSETQ. This CDR3 contains 15 residues. The CDR3 here is CASSLQRGRTDTQYF. In DNA, the CDR3 is TGCGCCAGCAGCTTGCAGCGGGGGCGCACAGATACGCAGTATTTT.

The chain combines TRBV28 with TRBJ2-1; D is unclear. This CDR3 comprises 15 residues. Per the germline V gene, CDR1 is MDHEN and CDR2 is SYDVKM. Trimming removed 7 bases from V and 2 bases from J, with 15 bases in between. As DNA, the CDR3 is TGTGCCAGCACCCCTCGAGTGGGGACCTACAATGAGCAGTTCTTC. It translates to CASTPRVGTYNEQFF.

This clonotype has just a few counts. The V and J genes are TRBV7-9 and TRBJ1-1, with D hard to call. This CDR3 has 12 residues. CDR1 and CDR2 from the germline V gene are SEHNR and FQNEAQ (reference sequence). V lost 5 bases, J lost 1 base, and 5 bases lay in between. Here the CDR3 DNA reads TGTGCCAGCAGCACAAGGAACACTGAAGCTTTCTTT. Amino acids: CASSTRNTEAFF.

The chain is built from TRBV5-1 and TRBJ2-5; 12 bases map to TRBD1. The tail of the sequence fits TRBJ2-7 better, so the J call may be wrong. CDR3 length equals 16 residues. CDR1 is SGHRS, CDR2 YFSETQ, per germline. Here the CDR3 DNA reads TGCGCCAGCAGCGTACGGGACAGGGGGCATGCCTACGAGCAGTACTTC. Protein product: CASSVRDRGHAYEQYF.

This clonotype turned up a few times. The V gene is TRBV2, the J gene TRBJ2-1; 8 nucleotides match TRBD2. The V and J ends lost 2 bases and 5 bases, in that order; junction bases with no gene match: 5. CDR1 and CDR2 from the germline V gene are SNHLY and FYNNEI. This CDR3 spans 15 amino acids. In nucleotides, the CDR3 is TGTGCCAGCAGTGAACAGGGACTAGTCCACAATGAGCAGTTCTTC. Translation gives CASSEQGLVHNEQFF.